These 6 T cell receptor beta chains share one sample of origin, sequenced in a study of T cell changes during pregnancy in multiple sclerosis. Assay: immunoSEQ multiplex PCR; the TCRdb copy retains only in-frame clones and omits some. Among about 38,000 clones listed, around 90% were seen once. Material: CD4+ T cells from peripheral blood mononuclear cells, obtained after pregnancy. These receptors originate from a female donor in good health, enrolled as a control in a pregnancy study.

The chain combines TRBV14 with TRBJ2-1, with TRBD2 matching over 10 bases. The CDR3 runs to 15 residues. CDR1 and CDR2 from the germline V gene are SGHDN and FVKESK. Losses at the gene ends were 1 base for V and 13 bases for J; bases not matched to a gene: 10. CDR3 sequence: CASSQGASGSRTQFF. The DNA of the CDR3 is TGTGCCAGCAGCCAAGGGGCTAGCGGGAGTAGGACCCAGTTCTTC.

This chain uses TRBV18 with TRBJ2-5; D may be TRBD2 (5 bases). Trimming cost V 2 bases and J 7 bases, with 17 bases left between them. CDR3 length: 15 residues. Germline-derived CDR1 and CDR2 are KGHSH and LQKENI. The CDR3 DNA reads as TGTGCCAGCTCACCAAACGGGGTGGCCTCGGGGACCCAGTACTTC. This translates into CASSPNGVASGTQYF.

This chain connects TRBV30 to TRBJ1-1; D is possibly TRBD1 (5 bases). CDR3 length: 13 residues. Per germline, CDR1 GTSNPN and CDR2 SVGIG (reference sequence). Trimming stripped 7 bases from V and 5 bases from J, with 17 bases between. The CDR3 here is CAFQDQGRTEAFF. The CDR3 region has the DNA TGTGCCTTTCAAGATCAGGGCCGGACTGAAGCTTTCTTT.

The V gene is TRBV14, the J gene TRBJ2-2; 11 positions agree with TRBD2. This CDR3 comprises 15 residues. V was clipped by 3 bases and J by 6 bases; unmatched bases: 3. The germline gives CDR1 SGHDN, CDR2 FVKESK. CDR3 amino acids: CASSQLAGGPGELFF. CDR3 nucleotide sequence: TGTGCCAGCAGCCAGCTAGCGGGGGGCCCCGGGGAGCTGTTTTTT.

Here the CDR3 DNA reads TGTGCCTGGATGATGAGGGGGCTCGTGAATTCACCCCTCCACTTT. Encoded protein: CAWMMRGLVNSPLHF. The V gene is TRBV30, the J gene TRBJ1-6; 7 bases are shared with TRBD1. The junction had 10 bases not matched to a gene; V was cut back by 4 bases and J by 7 bases. This CDR3 has 15 amino acids. Germline CDR1 reads GTSNPN; CDR2 reads SVGIG (reference sequence).

This chain joins TRBV18 and TRBJ2-7; D might be TRBD2 (6 bases). Germline V lookup: CDR1 KGHSH, CDR2 LQKENI. Trimming left V 3 bases short and J 5 bases short, with 14 bases between. The CDR3 runs 14 residues. CDR3 nucleotide sequence: TGTGCCAGCTCACCGGGAGGAGTTGGTAACGAGCAGTACTTC. It translates to CASSPGGVGNEQYF.